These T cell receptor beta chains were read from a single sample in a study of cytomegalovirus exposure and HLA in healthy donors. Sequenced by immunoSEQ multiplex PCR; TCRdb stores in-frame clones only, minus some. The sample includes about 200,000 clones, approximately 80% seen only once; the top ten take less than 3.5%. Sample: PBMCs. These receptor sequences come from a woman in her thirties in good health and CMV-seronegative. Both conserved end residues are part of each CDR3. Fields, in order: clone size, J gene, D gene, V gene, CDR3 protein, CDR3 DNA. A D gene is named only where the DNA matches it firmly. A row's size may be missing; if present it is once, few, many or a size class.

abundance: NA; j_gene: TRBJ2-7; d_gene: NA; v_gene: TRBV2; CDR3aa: CASSREMDEQYF; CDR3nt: TGTGCCAGCAGCAGGGAAATGGACGAGCAGTACTTC
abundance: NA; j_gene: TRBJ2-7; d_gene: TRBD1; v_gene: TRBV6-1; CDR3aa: CASNPDRSYEQYF; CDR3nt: TGTGCCAGCAACCCGGACAGGTCTTACGAGCAGTACTTC
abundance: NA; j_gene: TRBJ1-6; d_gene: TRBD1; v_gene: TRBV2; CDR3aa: CATKGQGNSPLHF; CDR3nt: TGTGCCACGAAGGGACAGGGTAACTCACCCCTCCACTTT
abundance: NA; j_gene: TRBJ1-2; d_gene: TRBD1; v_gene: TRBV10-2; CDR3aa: CASSEILGQGRSNYGYTF; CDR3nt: TGCGCCAGCAGTGAGATACTTGGACAGGGGCGATCTAACTATGGCTACACCTTC
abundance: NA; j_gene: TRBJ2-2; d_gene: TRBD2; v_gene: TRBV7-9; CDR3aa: CAAGGENTGELFF; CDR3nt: TGTGCCGCGGGAGGCGAAAACACCGGGGAGCTGTTTTTT
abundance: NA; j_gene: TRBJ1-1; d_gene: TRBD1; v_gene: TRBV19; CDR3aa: CASTDRGSTEAFF; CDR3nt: TGTGCCAGTACCGACAGGGGGAGCACTGAAGCTTTCTTT
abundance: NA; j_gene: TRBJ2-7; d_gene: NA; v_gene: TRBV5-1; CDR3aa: CASSRDKTYEQYF; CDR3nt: TGCGCCAGCAGCAGGGACAAAACCTACGAGCAGTACTTC
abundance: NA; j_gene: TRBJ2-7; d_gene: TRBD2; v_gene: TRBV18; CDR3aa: CASSPLAGGYYEQYF; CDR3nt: TGTGCCAGCTCACCGTTAGCGGGAGGGTACTACGAGCAGTACTTC
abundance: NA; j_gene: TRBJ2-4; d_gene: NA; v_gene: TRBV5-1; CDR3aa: CASSSGGTKNIQYF; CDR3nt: TGCGCCAGCAGCTCTGGGGGGACCAAAAACATTCAGTACTTC
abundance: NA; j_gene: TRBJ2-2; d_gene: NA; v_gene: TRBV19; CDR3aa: CASSFPTGELFF; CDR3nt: TGTGCCAGTAGTTTCCCAACCGGGGAGCTGTTTTTT
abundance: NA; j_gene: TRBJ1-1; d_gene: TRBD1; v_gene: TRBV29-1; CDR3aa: CSVEVGQGITEAFF; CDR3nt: TGCAGCGTTGAAGTAGGACAGGGGATCACTGAAGCTTTCTTT
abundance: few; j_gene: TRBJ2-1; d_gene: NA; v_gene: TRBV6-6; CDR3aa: CASFRQAHEQFF; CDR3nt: TGTGCCAGCTTCCGTCAGGCTCATGAGCAGTTCTTC
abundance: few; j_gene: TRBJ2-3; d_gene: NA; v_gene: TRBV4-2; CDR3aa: CARTTYRSTDTQYF; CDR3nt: TGTGCCAGGACTACCTACAGAAGCACAGATACGCAGTATTTT
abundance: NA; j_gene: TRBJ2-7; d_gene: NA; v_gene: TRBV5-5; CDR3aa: CASSSLTLFEQYF; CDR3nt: TGTGCCAGCAGCTCCCTGACTCTCTTCGAGCAGTACTTC
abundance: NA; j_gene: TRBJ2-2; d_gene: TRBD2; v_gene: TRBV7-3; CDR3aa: CASSLTGGGAGELFF; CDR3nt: TGTGCCAGCAGCTTAACAGGCGGGGGGGCCGGGGAGCTGTTTTTT
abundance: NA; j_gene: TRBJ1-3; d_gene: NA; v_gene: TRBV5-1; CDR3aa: CASSLEVGGTGNTIYF; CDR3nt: TGCGCCAGCAGCTTGGAGGTGGGGGGAACTGGAAACACCATATATTTT
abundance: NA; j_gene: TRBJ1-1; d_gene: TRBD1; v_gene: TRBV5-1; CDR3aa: CASSYRDSNTEAFF; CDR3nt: TGCGCCAGCAGCTACCGGGACAGCAACACTGAAGCTTTCTTT
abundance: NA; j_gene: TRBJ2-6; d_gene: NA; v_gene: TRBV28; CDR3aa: CASSFPQGSGANVLTF; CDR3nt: TGTGCCAGCAGTTTCCCTCAGGGCTCTGGGGCCAACGTCCTGACTTTC
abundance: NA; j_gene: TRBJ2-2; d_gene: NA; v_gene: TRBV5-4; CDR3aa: CASSPNRGWELFF; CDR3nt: TGTGCCAGCAGCCCTAATCGGGGGTGGGAGCTGTTTTTT
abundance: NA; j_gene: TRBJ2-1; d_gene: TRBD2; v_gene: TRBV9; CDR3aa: CASSVADPGLAGFPRNNEQFF; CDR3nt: TGTGCCAGCAGCGTAGCGGATCCGGGACTAGCGGGGTTCCCCCGAAACAATGAGCAGTTCTTC
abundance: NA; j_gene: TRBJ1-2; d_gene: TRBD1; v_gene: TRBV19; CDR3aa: CASSIFSPRTGNYGYTF; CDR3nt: TGTGCCAGTAGTATATTCTCCCCAAGGACAGGAAACTATGGCTACACCTTC
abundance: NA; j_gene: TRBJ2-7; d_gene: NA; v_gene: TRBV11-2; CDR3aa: CASSLGQGLTYEQYF; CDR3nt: TGTGCCAGCAGCTTAGGACAGGGACTTACCTACGAGCAGTACTTC
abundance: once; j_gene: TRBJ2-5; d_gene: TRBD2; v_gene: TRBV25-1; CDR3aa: CASSGLAGAQETQYF; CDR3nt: TGTGCCAGCAGTGGACTAGCGGGAGCACAAGAGACCCAGTACTTC
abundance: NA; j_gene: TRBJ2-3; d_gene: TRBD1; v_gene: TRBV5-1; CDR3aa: CASSLVGTAPSGTQYF; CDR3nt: TGCGCCAGCAGCCTGGTCGGGACAGCGCCCTCGGGTACGCAGTATTTT
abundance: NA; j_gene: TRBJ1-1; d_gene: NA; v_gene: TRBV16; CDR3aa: CASSQSRGRRDTEAFF; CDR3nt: TGTGCCAGCAGCCAATCTCGCGGGCGGCGGGACACTGAAGCTTTCTTT
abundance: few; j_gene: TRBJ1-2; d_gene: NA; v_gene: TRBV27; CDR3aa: CASSPTNYGYPF; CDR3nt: TGTGCCAGCAGTCCGACGAACTATGGCTACCCCTTC
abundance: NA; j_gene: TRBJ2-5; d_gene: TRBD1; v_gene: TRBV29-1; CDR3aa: CSVVQGAEETQYF; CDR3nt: TGCAGCGTCGTACAGGGGGCTGAAGAGACCCAGTACTTC
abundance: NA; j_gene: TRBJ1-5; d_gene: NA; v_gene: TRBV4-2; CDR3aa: CASSQIPYQPQHF; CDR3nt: TGTGCCAGCAGCCAAATCCCTTATCAGCCCCAGCATTTT
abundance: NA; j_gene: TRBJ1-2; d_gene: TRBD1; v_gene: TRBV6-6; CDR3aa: CASSSSGQGYYGYPF; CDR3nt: TGTGCCAGCAGTTCCTCGGGACAGGGATACTATGGCTACCCCTTC
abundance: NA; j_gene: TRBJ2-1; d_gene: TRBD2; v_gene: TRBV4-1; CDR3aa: CASSWREGNEQFF; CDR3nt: TGCGCCAGCAGCTGGCGGGAGGGGAATGAGCAGTTCTTC
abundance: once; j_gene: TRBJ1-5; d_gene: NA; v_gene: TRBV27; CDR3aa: CASSLRGQGNQPQHF; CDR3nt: TGTGCCAGCAGTTTGCGGGGGCAAGGGAATCAGCCCCAGCATTTT
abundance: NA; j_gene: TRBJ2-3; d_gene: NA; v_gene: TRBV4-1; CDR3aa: CASSRADRRADTQYF; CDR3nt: TGCGCCAGCAGCCGCGCGGACAGGAGGGCAGATACGCAGTATTTT
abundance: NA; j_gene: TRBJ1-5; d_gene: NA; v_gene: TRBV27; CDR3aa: CASSTQGGNQPQHF; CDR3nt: TGTGCCAGCAGTACCCAGGGTGGCAATCAGCCCCAGCATTTT
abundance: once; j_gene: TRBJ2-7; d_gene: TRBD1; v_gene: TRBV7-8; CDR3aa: CASSLIRRGQGYEQYF; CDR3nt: TGTGCCAGCAGCTTAATTCGACGGGGACAGGGTTACGAGCAGTACTTC
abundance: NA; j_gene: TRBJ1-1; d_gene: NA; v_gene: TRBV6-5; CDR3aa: CASSYSGGWAFF; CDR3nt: TGTGCCAGCAGTTACTCTGGGGGGTGGGCTTTCTTT
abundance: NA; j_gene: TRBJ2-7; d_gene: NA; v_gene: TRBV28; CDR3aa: CASSFQGFYEQYF; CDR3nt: TGTGCCAGCAGTTTCCAGGGGTTCTACGAGCAGTACTTC
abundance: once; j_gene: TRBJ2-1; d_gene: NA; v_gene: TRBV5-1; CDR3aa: CASSFRDQGGNEQFF; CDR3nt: TGCGCCAGCAGCTTCAGGGATCAAGGTGGGAATGAGCAGTTCTTC
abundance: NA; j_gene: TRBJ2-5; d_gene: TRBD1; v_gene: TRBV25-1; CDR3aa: CASRAGGGETQYF; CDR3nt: TGTGCCAGCAGAGCAGGGGGTGGGGAGACCCAGTACTTC